Given below is one T cell receptor (beta chain) in context. Its specificity is unknown. The data were taken from a study of T cell responses to AZD1222 COVID-19 vaccine. Study-level results: Baseline testing showed seropositivity in only five to seven AZD1222 recipients. In the spike-specific TCR repertoire, nearly half reportedly target unmutated variant regions.

The assay was immunoSEQ multiplex PCR, and TCRdb's table has in-frame clones only and misses some. The sample shows around 130,000 clones, 80% to 90% of them seen only once. There are 15 residues in the CDR3. Trimming removed 3 bases from V and 5 bases from J; junction bases left unmatched: 12. Germline CDR1 reads GTSNPN; CDR2 reads SVGIG (reference sequence). The TCR was taken from an adult in good health. The chain joins TRBV30 to TRBJ2-5, with TRBD1 identical over 7 bases. The sequencing used peripheral blood, collected on day 0 of AZD1222 vaccination. For the CDR3, the DNA is TGTGCCTGGAGCACTACAGGGGCGAGGTGGGAGACCCAGTACTTC. This encodes CAWSTTGARWETQYF.